These T cell receptor beta chains were read from a single sample in a study of monozygotic twins with cystic fibrosis. Generated by immunoSEQ multiplex PCR, the TCRdb table keeps only in-frame clones and is missing some. This sample has 36,000 or so clones, with 75% to 95% found just once. Sequencing was done on a sample of blood. The origin of the receptors is a boy between 2 and 10 years old with cystic fibrosis. Each CDR3 is given with its conserved first and last residue. D genes are given only for firm matches.

d_gene,v_gene,j_gene,CDR3aa,CDR3nt
-,TRBV27,TRBJ2-2,CASSFSYPVTGELFF,TGTGCCAGCAGTTTTTCCTACCCGGTCACCGGGGAGCTGTTTTTT
TRBD2,TRBV9,TRBJ2-1,CASSVDAGGPDEQFF,TGTGCCAGCAGCGTAGACGCGGGGGGGCCGGATGAGCAGTTCTTC
-,TRBV5-1,TRBJ2-7,CASRENYEQYF,TGCGCCAGCAGAGAGAATTACGAGCAGTACTTC
-,TRBV5-1,TRBJ2-5,CASSLLVQQETQYF,TGCGCCAGCAGCTTGTTGGTACAGCAAGAGACCCAGTACTTC
TRBD1,TRBV7-2,TRBJ1-5,CASSWTGDQPQHF,TGTGCCAGCAGCTGGACAGGGGATCAGCCCCAGCATTTT
TRBD1,TRBV7-8,TRBJ1-5,CASSDGDRGRNQPQHF,TGTGCCAGCTCTGATGGTGACAGGGGTCGCAATCAGCCCCAGCATTTT
-,TRBV2,TRBJ1-5,CASSVLGGSNQPQHF,TGTGCCAGCAGTGTTCTGGGGGGCTCTAATCAGCCCCAGCATTTT
TRBD2,TRBV10-3,TRBJ2-7,CAISETSGGYEQYF,TGTGCCATCAGTGAGACTAGCGGGGGCTACGAGCAGTACTTC
-,TRBV18,TRBJ2-7,CASSPGIHEQYF,TGTGCCAGCTCACCAGGAATCCACGAGCAGTACTTC
-,TRBV5-4,TRBJ1-2,CASSLSLQTSYGYTF,TGTGCCAGCAGCTTAAGTCTTCAGACCAGTTATGGCTACACCTTC
-,TRBV29-1,TRBJ1-1,CSVVANTEAFF,TGCAGCGTTGTGGCGAACACTGAAGCTTTCTTT
-,TRBV21-1,TRBJ1-6,CASSKVTRSSSYNSPLHF,TGTGCCAGCAGCAAAGTAACCAGATCGAGCTCCTATAATTCACCCCTCCACTTT
TRBD2,TRBV7-8,TRBJ2-5,CASSSRTSGGWQETQYF,TGTGCCAGCAGCTCGCGGACTAGCGGGGGGTGGCAAGAGACCCAGTACTTC
-,TRBV5-5,TRBJ2-5,CASSLAYGETQYF,TGTGCCAGCAGCTTAGCATATGGGGAGACCCAGTACTTC